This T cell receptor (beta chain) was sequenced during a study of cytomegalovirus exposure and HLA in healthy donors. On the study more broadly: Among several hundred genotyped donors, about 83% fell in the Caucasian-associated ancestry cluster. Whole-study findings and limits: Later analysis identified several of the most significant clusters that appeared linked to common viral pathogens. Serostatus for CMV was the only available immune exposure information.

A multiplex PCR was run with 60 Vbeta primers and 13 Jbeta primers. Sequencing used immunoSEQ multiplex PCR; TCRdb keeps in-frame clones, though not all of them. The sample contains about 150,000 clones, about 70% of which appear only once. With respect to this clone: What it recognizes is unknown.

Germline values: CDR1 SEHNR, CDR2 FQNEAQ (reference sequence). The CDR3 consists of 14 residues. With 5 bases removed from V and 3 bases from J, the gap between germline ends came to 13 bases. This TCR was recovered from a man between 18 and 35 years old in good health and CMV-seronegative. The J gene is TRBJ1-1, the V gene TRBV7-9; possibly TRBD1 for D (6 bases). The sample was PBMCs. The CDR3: CASSQRTADTEAFF. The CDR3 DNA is TGTGCCAGCAGCCAAAGGACAGCGGACACTGAAGCTTTCTTT.